The clone carrying this TCR beta chain came up many times. No antigen is known for it. The junction had 5 bases not matched to a gene; V was cut back by 5 bases and J by 3 bases. Germline V gene sequence: CDR1 SGHTA, CDR2 FQGNSA. The CDR3 has 15 amino acids. This sample stems from a study of T-cell memory formation after mild COVID-19. Findings of the study overall: Among contracting clones, CD4+ were mainly CM/EM and CD8+ enriched in EMRA. Second-wave clones peaking on day 37 lacked confirmed SARS-CoV-2 specificity.

Using its own MiXCR run on the 5' RACE reads, TCRdb lists one record per CDR3 protein. The table shows around 200,000 distinct CDR3 sequences, with more than 9% occurring only once. The sequenced sample was PBMCs or a T cell subset sorted from them (not recorded which). This sequence was found in a man younger than 30 who had mild COVID-19 (a few samples of this study predate the infection). Cell type and time point are not known. The chain is built from TRBV7-2 and TRBJ1-1; 11 bases map to TRBD1. This chain's CDR3 is CASSRGTGGYTEAFF. In DNA form, the CDR3 reads TGTGCCAGCAGCCGCGGGACAGGGGGGTACACTGAAGCTTTCTTT.